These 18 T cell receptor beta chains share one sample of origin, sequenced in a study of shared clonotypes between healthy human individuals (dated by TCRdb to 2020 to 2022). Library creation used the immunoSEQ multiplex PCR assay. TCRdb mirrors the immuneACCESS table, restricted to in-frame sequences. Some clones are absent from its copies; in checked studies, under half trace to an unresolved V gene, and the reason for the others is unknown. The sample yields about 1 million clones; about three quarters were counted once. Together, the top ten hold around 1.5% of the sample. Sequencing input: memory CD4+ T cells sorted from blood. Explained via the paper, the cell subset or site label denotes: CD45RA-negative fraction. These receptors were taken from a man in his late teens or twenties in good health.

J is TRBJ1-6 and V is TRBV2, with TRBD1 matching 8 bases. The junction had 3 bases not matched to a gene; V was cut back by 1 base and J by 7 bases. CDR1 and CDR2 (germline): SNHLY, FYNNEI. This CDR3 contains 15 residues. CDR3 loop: CASSEGTGKNSPLHF. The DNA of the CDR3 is TGTGCCAGCAGTGAAGGGACAGGGAAGAATTCACCCCTCCACTTT.

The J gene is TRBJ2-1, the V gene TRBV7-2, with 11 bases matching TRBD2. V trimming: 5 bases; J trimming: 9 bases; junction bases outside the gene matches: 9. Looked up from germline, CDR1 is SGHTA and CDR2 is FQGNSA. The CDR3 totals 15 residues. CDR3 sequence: CASSATSGRSSEQFF. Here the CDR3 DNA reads TGTGCCAGCAGCGCTACTAGCGGGAGAAGTAGTGAGCAGTTCTTC.

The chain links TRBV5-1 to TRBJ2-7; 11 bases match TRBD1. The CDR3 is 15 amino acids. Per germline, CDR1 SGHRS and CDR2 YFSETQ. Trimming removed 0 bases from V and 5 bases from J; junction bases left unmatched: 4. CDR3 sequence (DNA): TGCGCCAGCAGCTTGGCCGGGACAGGGGGACACGAGCAGTACTTC. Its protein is CASSLAGTGGHEQYF.

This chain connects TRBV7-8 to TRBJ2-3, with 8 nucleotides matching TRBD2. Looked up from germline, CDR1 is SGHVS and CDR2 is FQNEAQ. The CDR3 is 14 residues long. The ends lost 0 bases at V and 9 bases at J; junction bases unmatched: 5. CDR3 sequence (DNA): TGTGCCAGCAGCTTAGCGGGGACTAGAGGAACGCAGTATTTT. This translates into CASSLAGTRGTQYF.

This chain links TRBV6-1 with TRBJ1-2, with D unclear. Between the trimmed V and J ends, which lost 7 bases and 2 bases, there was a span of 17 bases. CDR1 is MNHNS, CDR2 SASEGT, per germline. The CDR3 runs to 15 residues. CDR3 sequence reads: CASTETYSANYGYTF. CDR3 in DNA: TGTGCCAGCACCGAAACATACAGTGCCAACTATGGCTACACCTTC.

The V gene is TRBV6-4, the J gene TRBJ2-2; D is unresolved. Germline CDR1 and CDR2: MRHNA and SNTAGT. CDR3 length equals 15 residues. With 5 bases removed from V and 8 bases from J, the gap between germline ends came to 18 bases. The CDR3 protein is CASSPVEGWMGELFF. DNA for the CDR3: TGTGCCAGCAGTCCCGTTGAAGGGTGGATGGGGGAGCTGTTTTTT.

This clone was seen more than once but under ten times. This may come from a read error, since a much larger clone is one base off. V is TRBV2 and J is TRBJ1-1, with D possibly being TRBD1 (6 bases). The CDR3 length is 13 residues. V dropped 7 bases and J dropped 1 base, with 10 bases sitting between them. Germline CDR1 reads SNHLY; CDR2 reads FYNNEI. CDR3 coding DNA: TGTGCCAGCACCTTACAGGGGAACACTGAAGCTTTCTTT. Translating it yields CASTLQGNTEAFF.

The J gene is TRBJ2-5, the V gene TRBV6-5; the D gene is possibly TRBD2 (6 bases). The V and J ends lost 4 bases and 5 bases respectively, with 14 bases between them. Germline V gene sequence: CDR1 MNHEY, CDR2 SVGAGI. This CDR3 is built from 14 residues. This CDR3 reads CASSFGEAGETQYF. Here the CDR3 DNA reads TGTGCCAGCAGTTTTGGGGAGGCGGGGGAGACCCAGTACTTC.

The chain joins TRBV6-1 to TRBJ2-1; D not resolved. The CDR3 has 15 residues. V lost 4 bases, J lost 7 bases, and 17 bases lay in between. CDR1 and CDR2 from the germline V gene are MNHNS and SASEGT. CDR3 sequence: CASSGGGIGVNEQFF. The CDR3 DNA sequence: TGTGCCAGCAGTGGAGGTGGGATTGGAGTGAATGAGCAGTTCTTC.

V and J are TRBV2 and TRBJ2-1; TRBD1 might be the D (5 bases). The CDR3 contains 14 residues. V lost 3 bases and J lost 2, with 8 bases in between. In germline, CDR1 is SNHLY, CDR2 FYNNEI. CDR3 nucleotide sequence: TGTGCCAGCAGTGATCAGGGCGCCTACAATGAGCAGTTCTTC. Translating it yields CASSDQGAYNEQFF. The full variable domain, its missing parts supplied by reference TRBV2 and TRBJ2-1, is EPEVTQTPSHQVTQMGQEVILRCVPISNHLYFYWYRQILGQKVEFLVSFYNNEISEKSEIFDDQFSVERPDGSNFTLKIRSTKLEDSAMYFCASSDQGAYNEQFFGPGTRLTVL.

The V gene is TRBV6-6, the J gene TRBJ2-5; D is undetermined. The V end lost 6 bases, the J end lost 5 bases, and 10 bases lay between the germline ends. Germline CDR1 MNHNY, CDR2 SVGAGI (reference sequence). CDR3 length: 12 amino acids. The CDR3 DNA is TGTGCCAGCAGCCTTGTCGGGGAGACCCAGTACTTC. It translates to CASSLVGETQYF.

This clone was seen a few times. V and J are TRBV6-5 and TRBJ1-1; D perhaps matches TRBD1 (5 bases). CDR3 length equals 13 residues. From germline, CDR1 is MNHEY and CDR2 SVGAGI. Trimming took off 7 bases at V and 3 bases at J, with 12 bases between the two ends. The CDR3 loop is CASTLGGYTEAFF. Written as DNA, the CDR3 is TGTGCCAGCACCCTTGGGGGGTACACTGAAGCTTTCTTT.

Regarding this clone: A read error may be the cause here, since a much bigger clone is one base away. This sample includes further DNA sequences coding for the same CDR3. The DNA for the CDR3 is TGTGCCAGCAGTGACCGACTAGCGGAAATCTACGAGCAGTACTTC. Translation: CASSDRLAEIYEQYF. This rearrangement joins TRBV2 to TRBJ2-7, with TRBD2 matching over 9 bases. The germline V gene has CDR1 SNHLY and CDR2 FYNNEI. The V gene end was trimmed by 3 bases and the J gene end by 3 bases; junction bases not matched to a gene: 6. The CDR3 covers 15 residues.

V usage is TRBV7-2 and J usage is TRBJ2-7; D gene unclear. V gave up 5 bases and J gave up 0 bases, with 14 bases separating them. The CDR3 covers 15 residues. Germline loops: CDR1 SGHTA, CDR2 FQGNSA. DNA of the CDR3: TGTGCCAGCAGCCCGAGTTGGCAAACCTCCTACGAGCAGTACTTC. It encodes CASSPSWQTSYEQYF.

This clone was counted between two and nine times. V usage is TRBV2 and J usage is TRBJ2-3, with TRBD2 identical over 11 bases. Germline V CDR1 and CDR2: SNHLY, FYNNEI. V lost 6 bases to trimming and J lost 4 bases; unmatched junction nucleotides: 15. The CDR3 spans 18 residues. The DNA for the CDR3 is TGTGCCAGCAGAATCTCGGTAGCGGGAGGGCTTTTTCCAGATACGCAGTATTTT. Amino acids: CASRISVAGGLFPDTQYF.

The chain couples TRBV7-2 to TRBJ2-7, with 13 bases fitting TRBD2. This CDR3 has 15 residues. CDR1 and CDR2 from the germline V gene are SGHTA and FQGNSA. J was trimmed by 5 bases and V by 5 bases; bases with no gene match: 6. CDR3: CASSKLAGGPHEQYF. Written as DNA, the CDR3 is TGTGCCAGCAGCAAACTAGCGGGAGGGCCCCACGAGCAGTACTTC.

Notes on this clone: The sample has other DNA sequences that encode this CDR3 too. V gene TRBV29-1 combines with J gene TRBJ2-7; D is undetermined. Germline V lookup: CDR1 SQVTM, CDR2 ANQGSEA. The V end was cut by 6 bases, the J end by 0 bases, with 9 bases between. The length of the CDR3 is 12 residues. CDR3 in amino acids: CSVGQSSYEQYF. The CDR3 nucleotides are TGCAGCGTCGGGCAAAGCTCCTACGAGCAGTACTTC.

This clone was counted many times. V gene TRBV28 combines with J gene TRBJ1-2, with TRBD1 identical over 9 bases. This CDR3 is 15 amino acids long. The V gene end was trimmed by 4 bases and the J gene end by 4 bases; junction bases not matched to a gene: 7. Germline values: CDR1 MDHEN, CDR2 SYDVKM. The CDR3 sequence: CASSSGGDRVYGYTF. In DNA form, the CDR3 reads TGTGCCAGCAGTTCCGGTGGGGACAGGGTCTATGGCTACACCTTC.